A selection of T cell receptor beta chains follows, all from one sample in a study of cytomegalovirus exposure and HLA in healthy donors. The assay was immunoSEQ multiplex PCR, and TCRdb's table has in-frame clones only and misses some. The table includes about 140,000 clones, around 79% detected once. The material sequenced was PBMCs. The source of these receptors is a woman in her fifties or sixties in good health and CMV-seropositive. CDR3s include the opening cysteine and the closing phenylalanine or tryptophan. Each record gives: clone size, J gene, D gene, CDR3 length, V gene, CDR3 protein, CDR3 DNA. The D gene is left open where the match is weak. Some rows mark clone size as missing; the rest say once, few, many or name a class of expanded clone.

.	TRBJ1-1	.	14	TRBV15	CATSREEANTEAFF	TGTGCCACCAGCAGAGAAGAAGCGAACACTGAAGCTTTCTTT
.	TRBJ1-2	TRBD1	18	TRBV5-5	CASSLDAGQLGLNYGYTF	TGTGCCAGCAGCTTGGATGCGGGACAGTTGGGCCTTAACTATGGCTACACCTTC
.	TRBJ1-1	TRBD1	15	TRBV7-2	CASSHRDREKAEAFF	TGTGCCAGCAGCCACCGGGACAGGGAAAAAGCTGAAGCTTTCTTT
.	TRBJ2-1	TRBD2	18	TRBV9	CASSVGLAGVSSYNEQFF	TGTGCCAGCAGCGTAGGGCTAGCGGGGGTGAGCTCCTACAATGAGCAGTTCTTC
few	TRBJ1-1	.	14	TRBV18	CASSPQDINTEAFF	TGTGCCAGCTCACCACAGGACATAAACACTGAAGCTTTCTTT
once	TRBJ1-1	.	15	TRBV5-1	CASSLGRPGDTEAFF	TGCGCCAGCAGCTTAGGACGGCCCGGGGACACTGAAGCTTTCTTT
few	TRBJ2-7	TRBD1	15	TRBV6-6	CASSPAGTGPYEQYF	TGTGCCAGCAGTCCTGCCGGGACAGGGCCCTACGAGCAGTACTTC
.	TRBJ2-2	TRBD2	14	TRBV5-1	CASSFGGGTGELFF	TGCGCCAGCAGCTTCGGGGGGGGCACCGGGGAGCTGTTTTTT
few	TRBJ2-2	.	15	TRBV15	CATSRVSRSTGELFF	TGTGCCACCAGCAGGGTTTCAAGGAGCACCGGGGAGCTGTTTTTT
few	TRBJ2-1	TRBD2	15	TRBV30	CAWTRSSGGADEQFF	TGTGCCTGGACGCGATCTAGCGGGGGGGCCGATGAGCAGTTCTTC
once	TRBJ1-1	.	13	TRBV7-8	CASSFRVNTEAFF	TGTGCCAGCAGCTTCAGGGTGAACACTGAAGCTTTCTTT
.	TRBJ1-4	TRBD1	17	TRBV7-9	CASSPHRGRGSNEKLFF	TGTGCCAGCAGCCCACACAGGGGGCGCGGGTCTAATGAAAAACTGTTTTTT
once	TRBJ2-5	.	13	TRBV27	CASSLVGEETQYF	TGTGCCAGCAGTTTAGTGGGCGAAGAGACCCAGTACTTC
.	TRBJ2-3	TRBD1	14	TRBV6-6	CAIADRGRTDTQYF	TGTGCCATCGCGGACAGGGGCAGGACAGATACGCAGTATTTT
.	TRBJ2-3	.	15	TRBV19	CASSIGAGPRDTQYF	TGTGCCAGTAGTATAGGGGCCGGTCCCAGGGATACGCAGTATTTT
.	TRBJ2-1	TRBD2	14	TRBV11-2	CASSLRLAGAMLVF	TGTGCCAGCAGCTTAAGACTAGCGGGGGCCATGCTGGTCTTC
.	TRBJ1-1	.	14	TRBV7-2	CASSLARQNTEAFF	TGTGCCAGCAGCTTAGCGAGGCAGAACACTGAAGCTTTCTTT
once	TRBJ1-2	.	14	TRBV28	CASSLTDPNYGYTF	TGTGCCAGCAGCTTGACAGACCCCAACTATGGCTACACCTTC
.	TRBJ2-5	.	14	TRBV5-1	CASSSQQLQETQYF	TGCGCCAGCAGCTCACAACAGTTACAAGAGACCCAGTACTTC
.	TRBJ1-1	TRBD1	14	TRBV27	CASINDRGNTEAFF	TGTGCCAGCATCAACGACAGGGGAAACACTGAAGCTTTCTTT
.	TRBJ2-3	TRBD2	16	TRBV6-6	CASSYGAGGAVDTQYF	TGTGCCAGCAGTTACGGCGCCGGGGGGGCTGTAGATACGCAGTATTTT
.	TRBJ1-2	.	15	TRBV4-3	CASSPSTATNYGYTF	TGCGCCAGCAGCCCGTCGACAGCGACTAACTATGGCTACACCTTC
.	TRBJ2-2	TRBD1	15	TRBV28	CASSAGDRETGELFF	TGTGCCAGCAGTGCCGGGGACAGGGAGACCGGGGAGCTGTTTTTT
few	TRBJ2-3	.	12	TRBV28	CASRLQGYTQYF	TGTGCCAGCAGACTCCAGGGTTATACGCAGTATTTT
few	TRBJ2-4	.	13	TRBV6-5	CASNLRAKNIQYF	TGTGCCAGCAACTTAAGAGCCAAAAACATTCAGTACTTC
.	TRBJ2-5	.	14	TRBV5-5	CASSTPVGQETQYF	TGTGCCAGCAGCACCCCCGTCGGCCAAGAGACCCAGTACTTC
.	TRBJ1-1	TRBD1	14	TRBV7-9	CASSLGGQGTEAFF	TGTGCCAGCAGCTTAGGGGGACAGGGCACTGAAGCTTTCTTT
.	TRBJ2-5	TRBD1	14	TRBV29-1	CSVAGQGASETQYF	TGCAGCGTCGCGGGACAGGGGGCTTCAGAGACCCAGTACTTC
.	TRBJ2-2	TRBD2	13	TRBV7-7	CASAAGVTGELFF	TGTGCTAGCGCGGCGGGAGTGACCGGGGAGCTGTTTTTT
.	TRBJ2-7	TRBD2	16	TRBV5-6	CASSVGLAGGIYEQYF	TGTGCCAGCAGCGTCGGACTAGCGGGGGGCATCTACGAGCAGTACTTC
.	TRBJ1-5	.	15	TRBV2	CASKDSIDSNQPQHF	TGTGCCAGCAAGGACAGTATCGATAGCAATCAGCCCCAGCATTTT
.	TRBJ2-2	TRBD1	18	TRBV2	CASSEALRIKGASGELFF	TGTGCCAGCAGTGAAGCGCTTCGAATAAAGGGGGCCAGCGGGGAGCTGTTTTTT
.	TRBJ2-2	.	14	TRBV6-5	CASSYQGWVGELFF	TGTGCCAGCAGTTATCAGGGATGGGTCGGGGAGCTGTTTTTT
.	TRBJ1-2	TRBD1	12	TRBV28	CASRTGPYGYTF	TGTGCCAGCCGGACAGGGCCCTATGGCTACACCTTC
.	TRBJ1-3	TRBD1	14	TRBV6-1	CASSEPQGWNTIYF	TGTGCCAGCAGTGAACCACAGGGGTGGAACACCATATATTTT
.	TRBJ2-2	.	13	TRBV7-2	CASSSVESGELFF	TGTGCCAGCAGCTCCGTAGAGTCCGGGGAGCTGTTTTTT
.	TRBJ2-2	.	15	TRBV7-7	CASSPTTGNTGELFF	TGTGCTAGCAGCCCAACCACAGGGAACACCGGGGAGCTGTTTTTT
.	TRBJ2-5	.	15	TRBV7-6	CASSLLGGAQETQYF	TGTGCCAGCAGCCTACTTGGCGGGGCGCAAGAGACCCAGTACTTC
few	TRBJ1-4	TRBD1	13	TRBV28	CASSFRTGEKLFF	TGTGCCAGCAGTTTCCGGACAGGGGAAAAACTGTTTTTT
.	TRBJ1-1	.	14	TRBV7-3	CASSSLGGSTEAFF	TGTGCCAGCAGCTCCCTTGGGGGGAGCACTGAAGCTTTCTTT
.	TRBJ1-2	.	16	TRBV27	CASSSLRGGPNYGYTF	TGTGCCAGCAGTTCCCTTAGGGGCGGCCCTAACTATGGCTACACCTTC
.	TRBJ1-2	.	12	TRBV6-1	CASSAINYGYTF	TGTGCCAGCAGTGCAATCAACTATGGCTACACCTTC
.	TRBJ2-5	.	14	TRBV27	CASRPLGLGETQYF	TGTGCCAGCAGACCACTGGGGCTTGGGGAGACCCAGTACTTC
.	TRBJ2-5	.	15	TRBV11-3	CASSLSSQGQETQYF	TGTGCCAGCAGCTTAAGTTCTCAGGGCCAAGAGACCCAGTACTTC
.	TRBJ1-3	TRBD1	15	TRBV6-1	CASMGQESSGNTIYF	TGTGCCAGCATGGGACAGGAGAGCTCTGGAAACACCATATATTTT
.	TRBJ1-2	TRBD1	15	TRBV4-1	CASSQEGTGVDGYTF	TGCGCCAGCAGCCAAGAAGGGACAGGGGTCGATGGCTACACCTTC
.	TRBJ2-7	.	15	TRBV4-1	CASSQEYTDTYEQYF	TGCGCCAGCAGCCAAGAGTATACTGATACCTACGAGCAGTACTTC
.	TRBJ2-3	TRBD2	14	TRBV19	CASRNSGGSDTQYF	TGTGCCAGTAGGAACAGCGGGGGCTCAGATACGCAGTATTTT
.	TRBJ2-7	TRBD1	15	TRBV28	CASSFLGDRAGEQYF	TGTGCCAGCAGTTTTCTTGGGGACAGGGCGGGCGAGCAGTACTTC
.	TRBJ2-5	TRBD1	15	TRBV2	CASAPGTGRSETQYF	TGTGCCAGCGCACCGGGGACAGGGAGGTCGGAGACCCAGTACTTC
.	TRBJ2-3	TRBD2	15	TRBV30	CAWSRSSGGADTQYF	TGTGCCTGGAGCCGATCTAGCGGGGGGGCCGATACGCAGTATTTT
few	TRBJ2-7	TRBD2	13	TRBV7-9	CASGFAGGLEQYF	TGTGCCAGTGGGTTCGCGGGGGGGCTCGAGCAGTACTTC